What follows describes a single TCR beta chain. Its specificity is unknown. This sample is drawn from a study of T-cell memory formation after mild COVID-19. Overall study: TCR clusters showed largely donor specificity. Broader study findings: Day 15 to 85 contractors were CD4/CD8 balanced; later expanders leaned CD4+.

The 5'RACE method, run with constant-segment primers, produced TCR alpha and TCR beta cDNA libraries (carrying sample barcodes and UMIs). TCRdb itself ran the 5' RACE reads through MiXCR, one entry per CDR3 protein. The data contain 250,000 to 350,000 distinct CDR3 sequences, 15% to 20% of them seen just once; the ten biggest clones take up more than 20%. This CDR3 comprises 15 residues. Trimming cost V 4 bases and J 2 bases, with 13 bases left between them. CDR1 is SGHTS and CDR2 is YDEGEE in the germline V gene. The TCR sequence derives from a man between 18 and 29 years old who had mild COVID-19 (a few samples of this study predate the infection). Cell type and time point are not known. Sequencing used PBMCs or a T cell subset sorted from them (not recorded which). The chain couples TRBV5-8 to TRBJ1-5; possible D gene TRBD1, 6 bases. The CDR3: CASSPRGYGNQPQHF. CDR3 nucleotide sequence: TGTGCCAGCAGCCCCAGGGGTTACGGCAATCAGCCCCAGCATTTT.